The clone carrying this T cell receptor (beta chain) has only a few counts. Its antigen is still unknown. TCRdb fed the 5' RACE reads into MiXCR, producing one record per CDR3 protein. The table has roughly 180,000 distinct CDR3 sequences, approximately 10% seen once; the top ten hold almost 30%. The data derive from a study of CD8 T cells in ankylosing spondylitis. Trimming took 5 bases from V and 6 from J; bases not matched to a gene: 9. The CDR3 has 16 amino acids. CDR1 and CDR2 from the germline V gene are SGHVS and FNYEAQ. The study, taken as a whole, reports: Disease-associated clones were CD8+ and fairly uncommon in peripheral blood. Ankylosing spondylitis blood seemed to carry a telltale TCR beta motif made of eight highly homologous variants.

The sample taken for sequencing was blood, either unsorted or a sorted T cell fraction (not recorded which). This sequence joins TRBV7-6 and TRBJ2-1; 11 positions agree with TRBD2. The TCR originated in a male donor with ankylosing spondylitis or in good health (not recorded which). CDR3 sequence reads: CASSLRPSGGSNEQFF. DNA of the CDR3: TGTGCCAGCAGCCTCCGCCCTAGCGGGGGGAGCAATGAGCAGTTCTTC. The whole variable domain, filled in from reference TRBV7-6 and TRBJ2-1, reads GAGVSQSPRYKVTKRGQDVALRCDPISGHVSLYWYRQALGQGPEFLTYFNYEAQQDKSGLPNDRFSAERPEGSISTLTIQRTEQRDSAMYRCASSLRPSGGSNEQFFGPGTRLTVL.